The 27 T cell receptor beta chains given below trace back to one sample, sequenced in a study of control samples from healthy donors and cancer patients. Assay used: immunoSEQ multiplex PCR; TCRdb lists only in-frame clones, some missing. The sample contains 200,000 or so clones, 90% to 95% of which appear only once. Sample: blood. Source of these receptors: a man aged 45-60 years in good health.

The chain has TRBV28 and TRBJ1-1, with D perhaps matching TRBD1 (5 bases). The CDR3 length is 15 residues. Trimming left V 6 bases short and J 4 bases short, with 18 bases between. Germline V CDR1 and CDR2: MDHEN, SYDVKM. Here the CDR3 reads CASSPPVGGFTEAFF. CDR3 in DNA: TGTGCCAGCAGCCCGCCTGTGGGGGGATTCACTGAAGCTTTCTTT.

To note about this clone: The same CDR3 can be traced to other DNA sequences in this sample. The chain carries TRBV28 and TRBJ1-6; no clear D gene. The V gene's germline CDR1 is MDHEN and CDR2 SYDVKM. The CDR3 sequence is 15 residues long. Trimming removed 6 bases from V and 0 bases from J, with 9 bases in between. Here the CDR3 reads CASRTGSSYNSPLHF. The DNA for the CDR3 is TGTGCCAGCAGGACGGGAAGCTCCTATAATTCACCCCTCCACTTT.

As for this clone: This specimen includes other DNA sequences encoding the same CDR3. The rearrangement joins TRBV19 to TRBJ1-5; TRBD1 matches at 10 bases. The CDR3 is 13 residues long. J gave up 6 bases and V 5 bases, and 1 base lay outside the gene matches. Germline CDR1 and CDR2: LNHDA and SQIVND (reference sequence). The DNA for the CDR3 is TGTGCCAGTAGTGGGACAGGGGCTCAGCCCCAGCATTTT. Protein product: CASSGTGAQPQHF.

The chain is built from TRBV28 and TRBJ1-2; D is ambiguous. The germline V gene has CDR1 MDHEN and CDR2 SYDVKM. This CDR3 is built from 14 residues. V shed 3 bases and J shed 1 base, with 9 bases lying between them. CDR3 amino acids: CASSFRGLNYGYTF. The CDR3 DNA sequence: TGTGCCAGCAGTTTCCGAGGACTTAACTATGGCTACACCTTC.

There are a few counts of this clone. The chain carries TRBV6-1 and TRBJ1-5; D perhaps matches TRBD1 (5 bases). Germline loops: CDR1 MNHNS, CDR2 SASEGT. The CDR3 runs 16 residues. Trimming removed 4 bases from V and 0 bases from J, with 13 bases in between. In DNA, the CDR3 is TGTGCCAGCAGTGGACGGGGAGGGGTTAGCAATCAGCCCCAGCATTTT. As protein: CASSGRGGVSNQPQHF.

The CDR3 DNA follows: TGTGCCAGCAGTTTGGGGGCGAAACTATCGGCTTTCTTT. It specifies CASSLGAKLSAFF. This chain joins TRBV28 and TRBJ1-1; D perhaps matches TRBD1 (6 bases). Between the trimmed V and J ends, which lost 3 bases and 11 bases, there was a span of 16 bases. The CDR3 totals 13 residues. Germline loops: CDR1 MDHEN, CDR2 SYDVKM.

Here the CDR3 reads CASSQAEGTEAFF. The DNA for the CDR3 is TGTGCCAGCAGCCAAGCGGAGGGCACTGAAGCTTTCTTT. The rearrangement uses TRBV3-1 (or the pseudogene TRBV3-2) and TRBJ1-1; D is ambiguous. Germline-derived CDR1 and CDR2 are LGHDT and YNNKEL (reference sequence). The V end was cut by 1 base, the J end by 4 bases, with 7 bases between. This CDR3 spans 13 amino acids.

This clone was recorded a few times. The chain uses TRBV10-1 and TRBJ1-1; TRBD1 matches at 9 bases. This CDR3 is 15 amino acids long. Germline V gene sequence: CDR1 WNHNN, CDR2 SYGVQD (reference sequence). V lost 4 bases, J lost 5 bases, and 8 bases stayed unmatched. The CDR3: CASSAEQGAWTEAFF. The CDR3 bases are TGCGCCAGCAGTGCGGAACAGGGGGCCTGGACTGAAGCTTTCTTT.

The chain combines TRBV5-4 with TRBJ2-7; D may be TRBD2 (5 bases). V was shortened by 0 bases and J by 2 bases, with 12 bases between the two germline ends. Germline CDR1 and CDR2: SGHNT and YYREEE (reference sequence). This CDR3 spans 15 amino acids. CDR3 DNA sequence: TGTGCCAGCAGCTTGGGGCCCCTCGGGGCCTACGAGCAGTACGTC. Residues: CASSLGPLGAYEQYV.

This chain uses TRBV5-6 with TRBJ2-2; D is unresolved. Germline CDR1 and CDR2: SGHDT and YYEEEE. The CDR3 has 15 amino acids. Trimming stripped 2 bases from V and 2 bases from J, with 10 bases between. For the CDR3, the DNA is TGTGCCAGCAGCTTTCTAGGACCAAACACCGGGGAGCTGTTTTTT. Protein product: CASSFLGPNTGELFF.

V usage is TRBV6-5 and J usage is TRBJ2-3; no firm D call. The length of the CDR3 is 16 residues. In germline, CDR1 is MNHEY, CDR2 SVGAGI. Trimming cost V 0 bases and J 4 bases, with 14 bases left between them. Here the CDR3 DNA reads TGTGCCAGCAGTTACTCGACATGGGCAGATCCAGATACGCAGTATTTT. Encoded protein: CASSYSTWADPDTQYF.

The gene calls are TRBV9 and TRBJ1-6; D is uncertain. V was cut by 4 bases and J by 0 bases, with 5 bases left in between. Looked up from germline, CDR1 is SGDLS and CDR2 is YYNGEE. This CDR3 comprises 14 residues. CDR3 protein: CASSFSSYNSPLHF. The CDR3 DNA sequence: TGTGCCAGCAGCTTTAGCTCCTATAATTCACCCCTCCACTTT.

The rearrangement joins TRBV9 to TRBJ2-1; D perhaps matches TRBD1 (6 bases). V was pared by 5 bases and J by 3 bases, with 15 bases between. Germline V gene data show CDR1 as SGDLS and CDR2 as YYNGEE. The CDR3 totals 15 residues. CDR3 loop: CASRLGSDSYNEQFF. The CDR3 region has the DNA TGTGCCAGCAGACTAGGCTCGGACAGCTACAATGAGCAGTTCTTC.

The V and J genes are TRBV5-4 and TRBJ1-1; 7 bases fit TRBD1. The CDR3 contains 13 residues. Germline values: CDR1 SGHNT, CDR2 YYREEE (reference sequence). V gave up 6 bases and J gave up 6 bases; unmatched junction bases: 8. The CDR3 reads CASITTGSAEAFF. CDR3 DNA: TGTGCCAGCATCACGACAGGGTCGGCTGAAGCTTTCTTT.

The chain is built from TRBV2 and TRBJ2-7; D uncertain. The CDR3 consists of 16 residues. Germline CDR1 is SNHLY and CDR2 is FYNNEI. V lost 8 bases and J lost 2, with 22 bases in between. CDR3 loop: CASDPALLTEAYEQYF. CDR3 DNA sequence: TGTGCCAGCGACCCTGCCCTTCTGACCGAAGCCTACGAGCAGTACTTC.

The chain uses TRBV28 and TRBJ1-2; possible D gene TRBD1, 6 bases. The V gene's germline CDR1 is MDHEN and CDR2 SYDVKM. The CDR3 is 14 residues long. V lost 7 bases to trimming and J lost 1 base, with 13 bases between them. CDR3 in amino acids: CASKRQDSNYGYTF. The CDR3 DNA reads as TGTGCCAGCAAACGACAGGATAGTAACTATGGCTACACCTTC.

The chain has TRBV7-9 and TRBJ2-3; tentative D call: TRBD1 (6 bases). Deletions cut 7 bases from V and 1 base from J, with 12 bases between. Germline V CDR1 and CDR2: SEHNR, FQNEAQ (reference sequence). The CDR3 extends over 14 amino acids. DNA for the CDR3: TGTGCCAGCACCCCACAGGGCCGCACAGATACGCAGTATTTT. Translating gives CASTPQGRTDTQYF.

V and J are TRBV10-3 and TRBJ2-2, with 7 positions matching TRBD1. Germline-derived CDR1 and CDR2 are ENHRY and SYGVKD. The CDR3 covers 15 residues. V dropped 5 bases and J dropped 3; count of bases not matched to a gene: 6. The CDR3 DNA reads TGTGCCATCAGTCGAGACAGGGTCGACACCGGGGAGCTGTTTTTT. Translating it yields CAISRDRVDTGELFF.

The V call is TRBV29-1, the J call TRBJ1-2, with D perhaps matching TRBD1 (5 bases). The CDR3 spans 13 residues. V lost 8 bases to trimming and J lost 11 bases, with 24 bases between them. Per the germline V gene, CDR1 is SQVTM and CDR2 is ANQGSEA. The chain's CDR3 is CSSSEGTAVGYTF. DNA of the CDR3: TGCAGCTCATCCGAAGGGACCGCCGTAGGTTACACCTTC.

This chain connects TRBV7-9 to TRBJ1-5, with D hard to call. This CDR3 has 12 residues. CDR1 is SEHNR and CDR2 is FQNEAQ in the germline V gene (reference sequence). V lost 1 base, J lost 4 bases, and 2 bases lay in between. The CDR3 is CASSLENQPQHF. Written as DNA, the CDR3 is TGTGCCAGCAGCTTAGAAAATCAGCCCCAGCATTTT.

This rearrangement joins TRBV12-3 or TRBV12-4 to TRBJ1-1, with 8 bases identical to TRBD1. The CDR3 runs to 13 residues. V shed 6 bases and J 6 bases; nucleotides not matched to a gene: 6. The CDR3 sequence: CASSLTGVPEAFF. The CDR3 nucleotides read TGTGCCAGCAGCCTGACAGGGGTTCCTGAAGCTTTCTTT.

V is TRBV27 and J is TRBJ1-2; D gene unclear. The CDR3 is made up of 14 amino acids. The V gene's germline CDR1 is MNHEY and CDR2 SMNVEV (reference sequence). Trimming cost V 4 bases and J 4 bases, with 13 bases left between them. As DNA, the CDR3 is TGTGCCAGCAGTTCCTTCGGGCAGTCCTATGGCTACACCTTC. It specifies CASSSFGQSYGYTF.

V is TRBV19 and J is TRBJ2-7; 7 bases match TRBD1. The length of the CDR3 is 15 residues. V dropped 5 bases and J dropped 5; count of bases not matched to a gene: 12. Germline V gene lookup returns CDR1 LNHDA and CDR2 SQIVND (reference sequence). CDR3 sequence reads: CASSPRDSQRHEQYF. The DNA of the CDR3 is TGTGCCAGTAGTCCCCGGGACAGTCAGAGACACGAGCAGTACTTC.

The chain has TRBV5-1 and TRBJ2-2; no reliable D call. The V gene lost 0 bases and the J gene lost 5 bases, with 8 bases spanning the gap. CDR3 size: 14 residues. In germline, CDR1 is SGHRS, CDR2 YFSETQ. The CDR3 bases are TGCGCCAGCAGCTTGGCCCAGACGACCGGGGAGCTGTTTTTT. This sequence encodes CASSLAQTTGELFF.

CDR3: CASSFRDSGVKNEQFF. The CDR3 DNA reads TGTGCCAGCAGTTTCAGGGACAGTGGGGTGAAGAATGAGCAGTTCTTC. V gene TRBV6-5 combines with J gene TRBJ2-1; TRBD1 aligns across 7 bases. The CDR3 is 16 amino acids. V shed 4 bases and J 7 bases; nucleotides not matched to a gene: 13. From germline, CDR1 is MNHEY and CDR2 SVGAGI.

The rearrangement joins TRBV24-1 to TRBJ1-2; 10 bases map to TRBD1. Germline CDR1 reads KGHDR; CDR2 reads SFDVKD. After removal of 3 bases from V and 7 bases from J, the junction contained 4 bases not matched to a gene. The CDR3 sequence is 14 residues long. Here the CDR3 DNA reads TGTGCCACCAGTGATACCGGGACAGGGGTTGGCTACACCTTC. Translating gives CATSDTGTGVGYTF.

This chain joins TRBV9 and TRBJ1-3; D possibly corresponds to TRBD1 (6 bases). Trimming stripped 4 bases from V and 2 bases from J, with 10 bases between. This CDR3 comprises 14 residues. Germline V lookup: CDR1 SGDLS, CDR2 YYNGEE. The CDR3 loop reads CASSWQGTGNTIYF. CDR3 DNA sequence: TGTGCCAGCAGCTGGCAGGGGACTGGAAACACCATATATTTT.